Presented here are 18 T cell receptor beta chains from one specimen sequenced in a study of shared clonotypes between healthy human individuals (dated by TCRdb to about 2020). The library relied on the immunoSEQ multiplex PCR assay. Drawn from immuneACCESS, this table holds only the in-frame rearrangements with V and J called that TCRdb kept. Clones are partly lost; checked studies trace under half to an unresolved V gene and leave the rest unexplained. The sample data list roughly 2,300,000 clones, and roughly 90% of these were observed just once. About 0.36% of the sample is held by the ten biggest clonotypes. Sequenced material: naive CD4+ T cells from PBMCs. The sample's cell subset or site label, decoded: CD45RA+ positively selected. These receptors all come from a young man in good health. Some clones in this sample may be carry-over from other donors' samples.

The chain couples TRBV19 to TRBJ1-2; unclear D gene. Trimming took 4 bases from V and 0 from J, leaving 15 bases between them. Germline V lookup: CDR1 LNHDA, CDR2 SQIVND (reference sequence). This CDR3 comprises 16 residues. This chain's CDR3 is CASSRSDTLANYGYTF. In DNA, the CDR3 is TGTGCCAGTAGTAGGTCGGATACTTTAGCTAACTATGGCTACACCTTC.

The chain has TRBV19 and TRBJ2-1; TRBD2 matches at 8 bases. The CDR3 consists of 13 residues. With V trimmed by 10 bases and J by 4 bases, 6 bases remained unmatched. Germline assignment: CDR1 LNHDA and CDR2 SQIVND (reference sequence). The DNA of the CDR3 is TGTGCCACAGTACGGGAGGGGTACAATGAGCAGTTCTTC. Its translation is CATVREGYNEQFF.

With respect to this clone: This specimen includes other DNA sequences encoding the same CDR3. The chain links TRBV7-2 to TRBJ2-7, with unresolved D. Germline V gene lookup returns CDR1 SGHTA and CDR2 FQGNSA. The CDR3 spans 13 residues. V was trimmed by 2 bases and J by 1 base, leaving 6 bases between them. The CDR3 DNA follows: TGTGCCAGCAGCTTATTGCGGTCCTACGAGCAGTACTTC. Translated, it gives CASSLLRSYEQYF.

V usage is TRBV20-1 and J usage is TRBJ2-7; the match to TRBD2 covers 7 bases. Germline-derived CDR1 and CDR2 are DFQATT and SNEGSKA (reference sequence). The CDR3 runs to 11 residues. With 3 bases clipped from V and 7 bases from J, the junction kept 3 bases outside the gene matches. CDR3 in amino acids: CSASRREEQYF. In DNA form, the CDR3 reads TGCAGTGCTAGTAGGCGGGAGGAGCAGTACTTC.

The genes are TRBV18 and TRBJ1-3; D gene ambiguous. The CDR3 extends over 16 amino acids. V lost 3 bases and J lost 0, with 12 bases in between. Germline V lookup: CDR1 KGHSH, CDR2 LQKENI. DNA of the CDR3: TGTGCCAGCTCACCCGTGGAGCGGAGCTCTGGAAACACCATATATTTT. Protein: CASSPVERSSGNTIYF.

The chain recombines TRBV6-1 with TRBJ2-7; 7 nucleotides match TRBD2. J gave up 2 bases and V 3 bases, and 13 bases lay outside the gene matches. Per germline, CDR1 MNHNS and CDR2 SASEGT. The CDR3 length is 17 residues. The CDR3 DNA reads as TGTGCCAGCAGTGATCCCTACTCTAGCGGAACAGCCTACGAGCAGTACTTC. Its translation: CASSDPYSSGTAYEQYF.

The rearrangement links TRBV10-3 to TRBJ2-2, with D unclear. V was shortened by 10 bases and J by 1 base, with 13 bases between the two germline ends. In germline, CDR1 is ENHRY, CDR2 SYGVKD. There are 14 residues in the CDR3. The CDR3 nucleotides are TGTGCCACCTATGAGGCAATGAACACCGGGGAGCTGTTTTTT. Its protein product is CATYEAMNTGELFF.

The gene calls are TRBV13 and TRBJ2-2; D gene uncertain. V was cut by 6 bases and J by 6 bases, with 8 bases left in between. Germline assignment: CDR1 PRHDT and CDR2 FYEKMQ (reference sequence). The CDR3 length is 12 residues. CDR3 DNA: TGTGCCAGCAGGGCGACGGCCGGGGAGCTGTTTTTT. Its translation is CASRATAGELFF.

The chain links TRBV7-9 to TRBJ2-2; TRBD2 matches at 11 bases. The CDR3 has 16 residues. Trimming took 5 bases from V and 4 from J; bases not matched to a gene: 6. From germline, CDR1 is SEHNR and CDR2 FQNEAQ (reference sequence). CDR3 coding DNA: TGTGCCAGCAGCCATGGCGGACTAGCGGGCACCGGGGAGCTGTTTTTT. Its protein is CASSHGGLAGTGELFF.

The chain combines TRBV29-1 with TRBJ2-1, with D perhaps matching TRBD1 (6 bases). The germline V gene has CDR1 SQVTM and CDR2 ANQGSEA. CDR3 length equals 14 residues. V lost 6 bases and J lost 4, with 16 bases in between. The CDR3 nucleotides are TGCAGCGTGGATTTAGGTACAGGGTACAATGAGCAGTTCTTC. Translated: CSVDLGTGYNEQFF.

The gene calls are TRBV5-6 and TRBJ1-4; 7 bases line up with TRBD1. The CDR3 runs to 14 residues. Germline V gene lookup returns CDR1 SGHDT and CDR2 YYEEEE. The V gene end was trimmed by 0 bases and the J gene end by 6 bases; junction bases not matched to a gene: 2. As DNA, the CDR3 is TGTGCCAGCAGCTTGGCAGGGGGTCATGAAAAACTGTTTTTT. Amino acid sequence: CASSLAGGHEKLFF.

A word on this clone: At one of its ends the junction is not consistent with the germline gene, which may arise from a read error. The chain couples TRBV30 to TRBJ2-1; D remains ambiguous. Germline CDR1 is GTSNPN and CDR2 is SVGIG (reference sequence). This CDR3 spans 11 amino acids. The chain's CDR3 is CAWSSFNEQFF. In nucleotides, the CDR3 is TGTGCCTGGAGTTCCTTCAATGAGCAGTTCTTC.

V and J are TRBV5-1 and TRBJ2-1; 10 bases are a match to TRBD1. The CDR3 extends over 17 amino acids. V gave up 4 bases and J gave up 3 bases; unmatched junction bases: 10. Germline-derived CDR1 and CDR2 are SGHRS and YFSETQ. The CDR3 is CASSPGQGQRNYNEQFF. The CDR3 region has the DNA TGCGCCAGCAGCCCGGGACAGGGGCAAAGGAACTACAATGAGCAGTTCTTC.

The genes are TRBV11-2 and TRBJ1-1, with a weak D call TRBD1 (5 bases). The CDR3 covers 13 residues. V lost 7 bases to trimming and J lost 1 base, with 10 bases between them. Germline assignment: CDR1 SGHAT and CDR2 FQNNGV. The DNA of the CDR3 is TGTGCCAGCACCTGGGGACGGAACACTGAAGCTTTCTTT. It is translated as CASTWGRNTEAFF.

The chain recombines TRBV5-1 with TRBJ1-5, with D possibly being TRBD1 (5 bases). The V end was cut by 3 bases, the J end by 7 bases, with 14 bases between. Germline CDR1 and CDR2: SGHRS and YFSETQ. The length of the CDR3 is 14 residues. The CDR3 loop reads CASSWDAPGQPQHF. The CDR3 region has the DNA TGCGCCAGCAGCTGGGACGCCCCGGGACAGCCCCAGCATTTT.

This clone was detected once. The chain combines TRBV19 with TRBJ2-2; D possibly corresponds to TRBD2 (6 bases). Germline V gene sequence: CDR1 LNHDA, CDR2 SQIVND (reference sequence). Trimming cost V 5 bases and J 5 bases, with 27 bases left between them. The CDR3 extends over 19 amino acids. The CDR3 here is CASSVHMWGNSGPTGELFF. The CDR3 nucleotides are TGTGCCAGTAGTGTCCACATGTGGGGGAATAGCGGCCCGACCGGGGAGCTGTTTTTT.

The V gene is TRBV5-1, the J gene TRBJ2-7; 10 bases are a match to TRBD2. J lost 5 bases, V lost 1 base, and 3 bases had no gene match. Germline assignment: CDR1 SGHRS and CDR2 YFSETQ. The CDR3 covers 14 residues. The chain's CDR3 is CASSLSSGSHEQYF. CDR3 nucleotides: TGCGCCAGCAGCTTGTCTAGCGGGAGTCACGAGCAGTACTTC.

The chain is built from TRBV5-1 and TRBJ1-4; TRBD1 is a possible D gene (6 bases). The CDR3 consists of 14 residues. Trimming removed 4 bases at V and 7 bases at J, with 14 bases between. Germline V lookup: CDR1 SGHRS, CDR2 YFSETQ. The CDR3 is CASSGGQPGEKLFF. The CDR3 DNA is TGCGCCAGCAGCGGTGGACAGCCGGGTGAAAAACTGTTTTTT.